A single sample is the source of the 9 T cell receptor beta chains below, sequenced in a study of graft-versus-host responses after intestinal transplantation. Profiling relied on immunoSEQ multiplex PCR, and the TCRdb table lists in-frame clones only, not all of them. Of about 64,000 clones in the sample, 85% to 95% were seen once. Their recognized antigens are unknown. The source material was unstimulated CD8+ T cells sorted from spleen or lymph node cells, sampled before transplant. The receptors were sampled from a human donor who was the organ donor for an intestinal transplant.

This clone came up once. The rearrangement uses TRBV6-5 and TRBJ1-1; 8 bases fit TRBD1. This CDR3 contains 13 residues. The junction had 12 bases not matched to a gene; V was cut back by 8 bases and J by 10 bases. Per the germline V gene, CDR1 is MNHEY and CDR2 is SVGAGI. The CDR3 reads CASGEVPGGGAFF. The DNA for the CDR3 is TGTGCCAGCGGAGAGGTCCCAGGGGGCGGAGCTTTCTTT.

This clone appeared a few times. V and J are TRBV7-9 and TRBJ1-1; 7 positions agree with TRBD1. The V and J ends lost 5 bases and 1 base, in that order; junction bases with no gene match: 7. CDR1 is SEHNR, CDR2 FQNEAQ, per germline (reference sequence). The CDR3 consists of 15 residues. The chain's CDR3 is CASSKPGTENTEAFF. The CDR3, as DNA: TGTGCCAGCAGCAAACCAGGGACAGAGAACACTGAAGCTTTCTTT.

This clone has just one count. The rearrangement joins TRBV9 to TRBJ1-4; D gene ambiguous. CDR3 length equals 16 residues. CDR1 and CDR2 from the germline V gene are SGDLS and YYNGEE. Trimming shortened V by 2 bases and J by 3 bases, and 14 bases separated the two germline ends. In nucleotides, the CDR3 is TGTGCCAGCAGCGTTAATGAAGAACATCCTAATGAAAAACTGTTTTTT. Translating gives CASSVNEEHPNEKLFF.

CDR3: CAISESWTRSGTQYF. The CDR3 DNA sequence: TGTGCCATCAGTGAGTCCTGGACTAGGAGCGGGACCCAGTACTTC. The genes are TRBV10-3 and TRBJ2-5, with 7 bases lining up with TRBD2. V was clipped by 0 bases and J by 7 bases; unmatched bases: 8. This CDR3 has 15 residues. CDR1 and CDR2 (germline): ENHRY, SYGVKD.

A single count supports this clone. This chain links TRBV6-6 with TRBJ2-7; TRBD2 might be the D (6 bases). The CDR3 totals 15 residues. The V gene's germline CDR1 is MNHNY and CDR2 SVGAGI (reference sequence). V was shortened by 2 bases and J by 0 bases, with 11 bases between the two germline ends. This chain's CDR3 is CASSYDRGISYEQYF. In nucleotides, the CDR3 is TGTGCCAGCAGTTACGACCGGGGGATCTCCTACGAGCAGTACTTC.

The rearrangement joins TRBV27 to TRBJ2-3; D might be TRBD1 (6 bases). Germline V gene data show CDR1 as MNHEY and CDR2 as SMNVEV (reference sequence). The CDR3 covers 16 residues. Trimming removed 5 bases at V and 9 bases at J, with 24 bases between. The CDR3 nucleotides read TGTGCCAGCAGTCTCTTCGGACAGCGCTCCGTGGGCACGCAGTATTTT. Its translation: CASSLFGQRSVGTQYF.

This chain links TRBV7-3 with TRBJ2-5; D possibly corresponds to TRBD1 (5 bases). Per the germline V gene, CDR1 is SGHTA and CDR2 is FQGTGA. Trimming cost V 5 bases and J 1 base, with 8 bases left between them. The CDR3 extends over 13 amino acids. DNA of the CDR3: TGTGCCAGCAGCGTGGACACCCAAGAGACCCAGTACTTC. It is translated as CASSVDTQETQYF.

This clone came up once. The CDR3 sequence is CATSRARQVNAEAFF. The CDR3 nucleotides read TGTGCCACCAGCAGAGCGCGACAGGTTAACGCTGAAGCTTTCTTT. This chain joins TRBV15 and TRBJ1-1; maybe TRBD1 (6 bases). With 1 base removed from V and 6 bases from J, the gap between germline ends came to 15 bases. This CDR3 comprises 15 residues. Germline V gene lookup returns CDR1 LNHNV and CDR2 YYDKDF (reference sequence).

A single count supports this clone. The rearrangement links TRBV7-3 to TRBJ2-3; TRBD1 agrees at 7 bases. Trimming cost V 3 bases and J 4 bases; bases outside gene matches: 13. The CDR3 sequence is 17 residues long. Germline lookup yields CDR1 SGHTA and CDR2 FQGTGA. The CDR3 DNA follows: TGTGCCAGCAGCTTTTCTTCGGGACAGTGGAATTCAGATACGCAGTATTTT. Its protein is CASSFSSGQWNSDTQYF.